Here is one TCR beta chain with its context. The antigen is undetermined. This entry is derived from a study of cytomegalovirus exposure and HLA in healthy donors. Study results and caveats: The study found most TCR sequences rare, yet found some public TCRs in many donors. TCR beta chains numbering 150 to 200 were designated cytomegalovirus-associated. Within the 90 to 150 validation repertoires, first-cohort TCR clusters tended to co-occur, according to a later analysis.

The protocol was immunoSEQ multiplex PCR, while the TCRdb copy is restricted to in-frame clones and leaves out a portion. The sample contains about 140,000 clones, 85% to 90% of which appear only once. The source is a woman between 18 and 30 years old in good health and CMV-seropositive. Specimen: PBMCs.

The CDR3 region has the DNA TGTGCCAGCAGTGTATACGGGGGGGCCGGGGAGCTGTTTTTT. It yields the protein CASSVYGGAGELFF. The chain combines TRBV2 with TRBJ2-2; 8 nucleotides agree with TRBD2. Germline V gene data show CDR1 as SNHLY and CDR2 as FYNNEI. V gave up 4 bases and J gave up 6 bases; unmatched junction bases: 4. The CDR3 runs to 14 residues.